These 28 T cell receptor beta chains share one sample of origin, sequenced in a study of control samples from healthy donors and cancer patients. Data came from immunoSEQ multiplex PCR; TCRdb stores just in-frame clones and leaves some out. This sample has about 55,000 clones; nearly 90% occur once, and the top ten carry 3% to 4%. The sample consisted of blood. Receptors were obtained from a man aged 50 to 59 in good health.

This chain connects TRBV2 to TRBJ2-7; D not resolved. Germline V CDR1 and CDR2: SNHLY, FYNNEI. CDR3 length: 14 amino acids. V was shortened by 2 bases and J by 0 bases, with 8 bases between the two germline ends. Written as DNA, the CDR3 is TGTGCCAGCAGTGAATGGGTCAGCTCCTACGAGCAGTACTTC. Translation gives CASSEWVSSYEQYF.

As for this clone: Different DNA sequences within this sample yield the same CDR3. The chain uses TRBV18 and TRBJ2-5; D gene uncertain. Germline V gene data show CDR1 as KGHSH and CDR2 as LQKENI. The CDR3 spans 11 residues. Trimming pared 6 bases from V and 2 bases from J, leaving 4 bases between. For the CDR3, the DNA is TGTGCCAGCTCGCCTCAAGAGACCCAGTACTTC. Amino acids: CASSPQETQYF.

The V gene is TRBV19, the J gene TRBJ2-1, with D maybe TRBD1 (5 bases). V lost 5 bases and J 6 bases, leaving 17 bases between the germline ends. The germline V gene encodes CDR1 LNHDA and CDR2 SQIVND (reference sequence). The CDR3 spans 15 residues. The CDR3 sequence is CASSAGPHGANEQFF. The CDR3 nucleotides read TGTGCCAGTAGTGCTGGCCCTCATGGGGCCAATGAGCAGTTCTTC.

J is TRBJ2-7 and V is TRBV5-1; 7 bases map to TRBD1. Germline CDR1 reads SGHRS; CDR2 reads YFSETQ. V lost 2 bases to trimming and J lost 6 bases; unmatched junction nucleotides: 5. The CDR3 contains 13 residues. This CDR3 reads CASSFTGESEQYF. In DNA form, the CDR3 reads TGCGCCAGCAGCTTTACAGGGGAGAGCGAGCAGTACTTC.

The chain is built from TRBV28 and TRBJ2-7; D may be TRBD1 or TRBD2 (6 bases each). From germline, CDR1 is MDHEN and CDR2 SYDVKM. V dropped 6 bases and J dropped 2 bases, with 20 bases sitting between them. This CDR3 has 16 amino acids. CDR3 DNA sequence: TGTGCCAGCAGCAATATAATTGCGGGACACCCCTACGAGCAGTACTTC. Its translation: CASSNIIAGHPYEQYF.

The chain uses TRBV27 and TRBJ2-7, with D maybe TRBD2 (6 bases). The V gene's germline CDR1 is MNHEY and CDR2 SMNVEV (reference sequence). There are 15 residues in the CDR3. V lost 2 bases to trimming and J lost 0 bases, with 11 bases between them. The CDR3 sequence is CASSLIGSGSYEQYF. The CDR3 DNA is TGTGCCAGCAGTTTAATTGGTAGCGGCTCCTACGAGCAGTACTTC.

CDR3 bases: TGTGCCAGCAGGAGACTCTCGGAGCAGTTCTTC. It codes for CASRRLSEQFF. The J gene is TRBJ2-1, the V gene TRBV27; D is ambiguous. CDR1 and CDR2 (germline): MNHEY, SMNVEV (reference sequence). The CDR3 is 11 residues long. The ends were cut back, 6 bases at V and 10 bases at J, with 10 bases in the middle.

This clone was observed a few times. The V and J genes are TRBV10-3 and TRBJ2-4; a possible D gene is TRBD2 (5 bases). Between the trimmed V and J ends, which lost 2 bases and 9 bases, there was a span of 14 bases. This CDR3 has 14 amino acids. Germline assignment: CDR1 ENHRY and CDR2 SYGVKD. The CDR3 region has the DNA TGTGCCATCAGTGAGCCGGACTTCCCCAGCATTCAGTACTTC. This gives the protein CAISEPDFPSIQYF.

J is TRBJ2-1 and V is TRBV6-6; D might be TRBD2 (6 bases). CDR1 and CDR2 from the germline V gene are MNHNY and SVGAGI (reference sequence). The V and J ends lost 4 bases and 12 bases respectively, with 19 bases between them. The CDR3 totals 14 residues. The CDR3 protein is CASSLNRDSTGQFF. CDR3 DNA sequence: TGTGCCAGCAGTTTGAACCGGGACTCGACGGGGCAGTTCTTC.

This chain uses TRBV25-1 with TRBJ1-4; perhaps TRBD1 as D (5 bases). The germline V gene encodes CDR1 MGHDK and CDR2 SYGVNS. CDR3 length: 15 residues. V shed 0 bases and J shed 8 bases, with 13 bases lying between them. The CDR3 here is CASSEYGGVGEKLFF. The DNA for the CDR3 is TGTGCCAGCAGTGAATATGGGGGGGTAGGCGAAAAACTGTTTTTT. Looking up the rest from reference TRBV25-1 and TRBJ1-4 gives the full variable domain: EADIYQTPRYLVIGTGKKITLECSQTMGHDKMYWYQQDPGMELHLIHYSYGVNSTEKGDLSSESTVSRIRTEHFPLTLESARPSHTSQYLCASSEYGGVGEKLFFGSGTQLSVL.

The chain couples TRBV23-1 to TRBJ2-1; no clear D gene. TRBV23-1 is an ORF; its function is uncertain. This CDR3 has 12 amino acids. With 9 bases removed from V and 5 bases from J, the gap between germline ends came to 11 bases. CDR3 DNA sequence: TGCGCCAGAGTTATCTGGGACAATGAGCAGTTCTTC. Translating it yields CARVIWDNEQFF.

The V call is TRBV6-5, the J call TRBJ2-7; TRBD1 matches 11 bases. The CDR3 is made up of 15 amino acids. Unmatched junction bases numbered 5, after V lost 0 bases and J lost 7 bases. Germline V gene lookup returns CDR1 MNHEY and CDR2 SVGAGI. The CDR3 DNA follows: TGTGCCAGCAGTTACTCGGGACAGGGGGGTTTTGAGCAGTACTTC. Translating it yields CASSYSGQGGFEQYF.

The rearrangement uses TRBV19 and TRBJ1-4; D is unclear. Trimming removed 4 bases from V and 0 bases from J, with 9 bases in between. CDR1 is LNHDA, CDR2 SQIVND, per germline (reference sequence). There are 15 residues in the CDR3. The CDR3 bases are TGTGCCAGTAGTAGAGACGGTGCAACTAATGAAAAACTGTTTTTT. This sequence encodes CASSRDGATNEKLFF.

CDR3 sequence reads: CASRRAGVADTQYF. The DNA of the CDR3 is TGTGCCAGCAGACGGGCGGGGGTTGCGGATACGCAGTATTTT. J is TRBJ2-3 and V is TRBV5-4; 7 bases are shared with TRBD2. V was pared by 5 bases and J by 6 bases, with 9 bases of the junction left unmatched. The length of the CDR3 is 14 residues. Germline CDR1 and CDR2: SGHNT and YYREEE (reference sequence). Based on the CDR3 plus reference TRBV5-4 and TRBJ2-3, the full variable domain is ETGVTQSPTHLIKTRGQQVTLRCSSQSGHNTVSWYQQALGQGPQFIFQYYREEENGRGNFPPRFSGLQFPNYSSELNVNALELDDSALYLCASRRAGVADTQYFGPGTRLTVL.

This chain links TRBV6-6 with TRBJ2-5; D uncertain. V lost 6 bases and J lost 3, with 11 bases in between. This CDR3 has 13 amino acids. Germline V gene data show CDR1 as MNHNY and CDR2 as SVGAGI (reference sequence). As DNA, the CDR3 is TGTGCCAGCAGACACGGACCTAAAGAGACCCAGTACTTC. It encodes CASRHGPKETQYF.

Here the CDR3 DNA reads TGTGCCAGCAGTTTATCCGTGGAGGCCCAGTACTTC. Protein sequence: CASSLSVEAQYF. V is TRBV28 and J is TRBJ2-5; a weak D match, TRBD2 (5 bases). Trimming pared 1 base from V and 9 bases from J, leaving 9 bases between. The CDR3 has 12 residues. Germline CDR1 and CDR2: MDHEN and SYDVKM.

The chain couples TRBV25-1 to TRBJ1-2; no firm D call. Germline-derived CDR1 and CDR2 are MGHDK and SYGVNS. The CDR3 length is 12 residues. The germline V and J ends were trimmed by 2 bases and 5 bases, with 6 bases remaining between them. The chain's CDR3 is CASSEARYGYTF. As DNA, the CDR3 is TGTGCCAGCAGTGAAGCTAGGTATGGCTACACCTTC.

The rearrangement joins TRBV11-2 to TRBJ2-7, with D possibly TRBD2 on 5 matching bases. CDR3 length equals 14 residues. The germline gives CDR1 SGHAT, CDR2 FQNNGV. Trimming cost V 1 base and J 6 bases, with 13 bases left between them. The CDR3 DNA reads as TGTGCCAGCAGCTTAGTAGAGGGAAAGGGCGAGCAGTACTTC. Its translation is CASSLVEGKGEQYF.

The chain couples TRBV20-1 to TRBJ1-2, with D hard to call. V lost 3 bases to trimming and J lost 5 bases, with 10 bases between them. Per the germline V gene, CDR1 is DFQATT and CDR2 is SNEGSKA (reference sequence). The CDR3 contains 12 residues. The CDR3 region has the DNA TGCAGTGCTAGTGACGGACTTTATGGCTACACCTTC. Protein: CSASDGLYGYTF.

V gene TRBV6-1 combines with J gene TRBJ1-6; 7 nucleotides agree with TRBD1. CDR1 is MNHNS, CDR2 SASEGT, per germline. Trimming took 2 bases from V and 0 from J; bases not matched to a gene: 10. This CDR3 comprises 19 residues. The CDR3 loop reads CASSEHYRGESSYNSPLHF. The CDR3 DNA follows: TGTGCCAGCAGTGAACACTACAGGGGCGAAAGCTCCTATAATTCACCCCTCCACTTT.

This chain uses TRBV7-3 with TRBJ2-7, with D possibly matching TRBD2 (6 bases). V lost 5 bases and J 5 bases, leaving 28 bases between the germline ends. The CDR3 is 18 amino acids. The germline CDR1 and CDR2 sequences are SGHTA and FQGTGA. The DNA for the CDR3 is TGTGCCAGCAGCCCAAACGAGGGAGCGTTGGTCCGCGGGAACGAGCAGTACTTC. This codes for CASSPNEGALVRGNEQYF.

CDR3 residues: CASSQDFDRGLSGANVLTF. In DNA form, the CDR3 reads TGTGCCAGCAGCCAAGATTTTGACAGGGGATTATCAGGGGCCAACGTCCTGACTTTC. The chain joins TRBV14 to TRBJ2-6, with 8 bases that match TRBD1. This CDR3 region has 19 residues. V gave up 0 bases and J gave up 4 bases; unmatched junction bases: 11. The germline gives CDR1 SGHDN, CDR2 FVKESK.

Here the CDR3 reads CASSMTGEWNGYTF. In DNA, the CDR3 is TGTGCCAGCAGTATGACAGGGGAGTGGAATGGCTACACCTTC. V is TRBV28 and J is TRBJ1-2, with 8 bases identical to TRBD1. With V trimmed by 5 bases and J by 6 bases, 8 bases remained unmatched. Germline assignment: CDR1 MDHEN and CDR2 SYDVKM. The CDR3 totals 14 residues.

A few counts support this clone. The CDR3 nucleotides read TGTGCCAGCAGCTTAGAGGTGGAGACCCAGTACTTC. It yields the protein CASSLEVETQYF. The chain employs TRBV7-2 and TRBJ2-5; the D is unclear. This CDR3 is built from 12 residues. Germline CDR1 is SGHTA and CDR2 is FQGNSA. Trimming took off 1 base at V and 5 bases at J, with 5 bases between the two ends. The complete variable domain, with remaining parts taken from reference TRBV7-2 and TRBJ2-5, reads GAGVSQSPSNKVTEKGKDVELRCDPISGHTALYWYRQSLGQGLEFLIYFQGNSAPDKSGLPSDRFSAERTGGSVSTLTIQRTQQEDSAVYLCASSLEVETQYFGPGTRLLVL.

The chain recombines TRBV19 with TRBJ1-2; 9 nucleotides align to TRBD1. The CDR3 spans 12 residues. Germline CDR1 reads LNHDA; CDR2 reads SQIVND (reference sequence). V dropped 11 bases and J dropped 8; count of bases not matched to a gene: 9. The CDR3 sequence: CASKGDRDGYTF. The CDR3 nucleotides read TGTGCCTCCAAAGGGGACAGGGACGGCTACACCTTC.

V is TRBV7-9 and J is TRBJ2-7; possible D gene TRBD1, 5 bases. Looked up from germline, CDR1 is SEHNR and CDR2 is FQNEAQ (reference sequence). Trimming took off 5 bases at V and 1 base at J, with 12 bases between the two ends. The CDR3 has 14 amino acids. The CDR3: CASSPSTDSYEQYF. In DNA, the CDR3 is TGTGCCAGCAGCCCGTCGACAGATTCCTACGAGCAGTACTTC.

As DNA, the CDR3 is TGTGCCAGCAGCGTGGCATATACCTTCGACTATGGCTACACCTTC. Protein product: CASSVAYTFDYGYTF. The chain couples TRBV5-5 to TRBJ1-2; D gene unclear. V lost 4 bases to trimming and J lost 3 bases, with 16 bases between them. Per the germline V gene, CDR1 is SGHKS and CDR2 is YYEKEE (reference sequence). The CDR3 runs to 15 residues.

The chain has TRBV6-1 and TRBJ1-2; D unclear. The CDR3 spans 13 residues. CDR1 is MNHNS, CDR2 SASEGT, per germline. V was pared by 2 bases and J by 8 bases, with 12 bases between. The CDR3 nucleotides read TGTGCCAGCAGTGAATCGGCGACGGGGGGCTACACCTTC. Translating it yields CASSESATGGYTF.